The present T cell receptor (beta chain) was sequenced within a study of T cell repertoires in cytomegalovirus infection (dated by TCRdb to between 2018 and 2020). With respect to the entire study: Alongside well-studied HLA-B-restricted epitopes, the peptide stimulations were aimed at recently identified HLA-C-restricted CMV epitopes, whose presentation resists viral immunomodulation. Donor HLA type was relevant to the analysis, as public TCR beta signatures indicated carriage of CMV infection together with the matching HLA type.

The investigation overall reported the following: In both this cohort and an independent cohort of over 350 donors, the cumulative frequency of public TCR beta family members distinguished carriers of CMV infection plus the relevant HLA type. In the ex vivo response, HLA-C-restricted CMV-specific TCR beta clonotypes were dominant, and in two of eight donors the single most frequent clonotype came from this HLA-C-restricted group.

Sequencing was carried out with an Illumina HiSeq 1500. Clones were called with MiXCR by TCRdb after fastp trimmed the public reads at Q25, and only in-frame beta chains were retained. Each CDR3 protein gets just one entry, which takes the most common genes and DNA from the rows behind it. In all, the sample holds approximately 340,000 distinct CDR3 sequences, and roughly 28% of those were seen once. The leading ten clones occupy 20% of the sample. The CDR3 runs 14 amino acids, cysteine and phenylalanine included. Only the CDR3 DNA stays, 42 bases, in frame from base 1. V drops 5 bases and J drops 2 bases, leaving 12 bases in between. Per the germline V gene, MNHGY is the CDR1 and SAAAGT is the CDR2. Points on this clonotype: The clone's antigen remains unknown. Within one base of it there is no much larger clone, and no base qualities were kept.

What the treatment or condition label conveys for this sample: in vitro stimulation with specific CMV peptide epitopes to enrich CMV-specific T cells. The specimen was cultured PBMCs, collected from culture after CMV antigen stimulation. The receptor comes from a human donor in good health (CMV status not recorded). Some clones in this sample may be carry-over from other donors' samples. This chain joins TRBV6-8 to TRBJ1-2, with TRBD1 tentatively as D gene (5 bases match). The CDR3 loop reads CASSQHGGNYGYTF. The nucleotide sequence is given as TGTGCCAGCAGTCAACATGGGGGGAACTATGGCTACACCTTC.